A single sample is the source of the 14 T cell receptor beta chains below, sequenced in a study of blood T cell repertoires in COVID-19. Profiling relied on immunoSEQ multiplex PCR, and the TCRdb table lists in-frame clones only, not all of them. Altogether tens of thousands of clones are present, 84% being singletons, with the ten largest covering about 12%. Sequencing was carried out using peripheral blood. These receptors originate from a human donor in a cohort sampled during active COVID-19.

The V call is TRBV6-5, the J call TRBJ2-1, with D possibly matching TRBD1 (6 bases). The V and J ends lost 2 bases and 4 bases respectively, with 15 bases between them. Germline-derived CDR1 and CDR2 are MNHEY and SVGAGI. The CDR3 contains 16 residues. As DNA, the CDR3 is TGTGCCAGCAGTTACCTGGGGGCTGGGCCTTACAATGAGCAGTTCTTC. Its protein product is CASSYLGAGPYNEQFF.

The V call is TRBV7-2, the J call TRBJ2-3; 9 positions match TRBD1. The length of the CDR3 is 17 residues. Germline V gene lookup returns CDR1 SGHTA and CDR2 FQGNSA. V trimming: 5 bases; J trimming: 6 bases; junction bases outside the gene matches: 15. As DNA, the CDR3 is TGTGCCAGCAGCCCCCGCGGACAGGGGATTTCGGTGGATACGCAGTATTTT. It is translated as CASSPRGQGISVDTQYF.

The rearrangement links TRBV7-9 to TRBJ1-2; D is undetermined. Between the trimmed V and J ends, which lost 3 bases and 3 bases, there was a span of 8 bases. The CDR3 is 13 amino acids. Looked up from germline, CDR1 is SEHNR and CDR2 is FQNEAQ (reference sequence). The CDR3 region is CASSFQQYYGYTF. CDR3 nucleotide sequence: TGTGCCAGCAGCTTCCAACAGTACTATGGCTACACCTTC.

The V call is TRBV5-4, the J call TRBJ2-7, with 11 bases aligning to TRBD2. Per germline, CDR1 SGHNT and CDR2 YYREEE (reference sequence). V was pared by 0 bases and J by 1 base, with 0 bases of the junction left unmatched. CDR3 size: 15 residues. Written as DNA, the CDR3 is TGTGCCAGCAGCTTGGCTAGCGGGGGGTCCTACGAGCAGTACTTC. This codes for CASSLASGGSYEQYF.

This sequence joins TRBV7-2 and TRBJ2-5; unclear D gene. The length of the CDR3 is 14 residues. From germline, CDR1 is SGHTA and CDR2 FQGNSA. Trimming took off 0 bases at V and 3 bases at J, with 8 bases between the two ends. CDR3 sequence reads: CASSLAGAEETQYF. The CDR3 DNA reads TGTGCCAGCAGCTTAGCTGGAGCTGAAGAGACCCAGTACTTC.

This chain uses TRBV6-5 with TRBJ2-7; D gene uncertain. Trimming removed 0 bases at V and 3 bases at J, with 12 bases between. The CDR3 totals 15 residues. The V gene's germline CDR1 is MNHEY and CDR2 SVGAGI. CDR3: CASSYSTDFVYEQYF. The DNA of the CDR3 is TGTGCCAGCAGTTACTCGACCGACTTTGTCTACGAGCAGTACTTC.

This clone was counted a single time. V gene TRBV4-3 combines with J gene TRBJ2-6, with D possibly TRBD2 on 5 matching bases. The CDR3 runs to 18 residues. V lost 1 base and J lost 0, with 13 bases in between. Germline CDR1 and CDR2: LGHNA and YSLEER. The CDR3 loop reads CASSQVLAYYSGANVLTF. CDR3 DNA sequence: TGCGCCAGCAGCCAAGTGTTAGCGTACTACTCTGGGGCCAACGTCCTGACTTTC.

V gene TRBV27 combines with J gene TRBJ1-6, with D possibly TRBD1 on 6 matching bases. Trimming took 2 bases from V and 10 from J, leaving 12 bases between them. The CDR3 sequence is 14 residues long. Germline V CDR1 and CDR2: MNHEY, SMNVEV (reference sequence). For the CDR3, the DNA is TGTGCCAGCAGTTTACAGGGGTTCGGCTCACCCCTCCACTTT. Translated: CASSLQGFGSPLHF.

J is TRBJ1-4 and V is TRBV7-9; D possibly corresponds to TRBD1 (6 bases). Trimming left V 1 base short and J 7 bases short, with 13 bases between. CDR3 size: 15 residues. Germline CDR1 reads SEHNR; CDR2 reads FQNEAQ (reference sequence). The CDR3 bases are TGTGCCAGCAGCTTAGGACGGGGGGCCGCTGAAAAACTGTTTTTT. Amino acid sequence: CASSLGRGAAEKLFF.

The chain links TRBV6-1 to TRBJ2-1; 10 bases map to TRBD2. Trimming at V came to 1 base and at J to 10 bases, leaving 4 bases not matched to a gene. The germline gives CDR1 MNHNS, CDR2 SASEGT. CDR3 length: 14 residues. The CDR3 nucleotides are TGTGCCAGCAGTGAAGGGCTAGCGGGAGAGGAGCAGTTCTTC. Translation gives CASSEGLAGEEQFF.

V is TRBV7-6 and J is TRBJ1-3, with TRBD1 identical over 7 bases. This CDR3 spans 15 amino acids. Germline CDR1 SGHVS, CDR2 FNYEAQ. V lost 5 bases and J lost 3; bases outside the gene matches: 7. In DNA, the CDR3 is TGTGCCAGCAGCCCGGACAGGTCCTTTGGAAACACCATATATTTT. The encoded protein is CASSPDRSFGNTIYF.

This sequence joins TRBV12-3 or TRBV12-4 and TRBJ2-6; no clear D gene. The CDR3 covers 13 residues. V was trimmed by 3 bases and J by 11 bases, leaving 11 bases between them. The DNA for the CDR3 is TGTGCCAGCAGTTTGGGTAGCCGGGACGTCCTGACTTTC. It encodes CASSLGSRDVLTF.

This clone has a handful of counts. The chain carries TRBV30 and TRBJ2-7; 12 nucleotides agree with TRBD1. There are 15 residues in the CDR3. V was clipped by 4 bases and J by 6 bases; unmatched bases: 10. Germline CDR1 GTSNPN, CDR2 SVGIG (reference sequence). This CDR3 reads CAWTPPGQGALEQYF. CDR3 nucleotides: TGTGCCTGGACCCCGCCGGGACAGGGGGCGCTCGAGCAGTACTTC. Full variable domain (missing parts from reference TRBV30 and TRBJ2-7): SQTIHQWPATLVQPVGSPLSLECTVEGTSNPNLYWYRQAAGRGLQLLFYSVGIGQISSEVPQNLSASRPQDRQFILSSKKLLLSDSGFYLCAWTPPGQGALEQYFGPGTRLTVT.

The chain joins TRBV14 to TRBJ2-3; tentatively, D is TRBD2 (6 bases). The germline V gene encodes CDR1 SGHDN and CDR2 FVKESK. Trimming took 4 bases from V and 1 from J, leaving 18 bases between them. CDR3 size: 17 residues. The CDR3: CASSPRYSGAGTDTQYF. CDR3 sequence (DNA): TGTGCCAGCAGCCCCCGGTATAGCGGCGCCGGCACAGATACGCAGTATTTT.